This T cell receptor (beta chain) was sequenced in a study of T-cell memory formation after mild COVID-19. MiXCR, run by TCRdb on the 5' RACE reads, gives a single entry per CDR3 protein. The table shows roughly 580,000 distinct CDR3 sequences, with 18% occurring only once. Findings and caveats of the study: CD4+ clones that contracted lay mainly in CM and EM; CD8+ ones lay in EMRA.

Points on this clonotype: Its antigen is still unknown.

This receptor was obtained from an adult woman who had mild COVID-19 (a few samples of this study predate the infection). Cell type and time point are not known. Sample: PBMCs or a T cell subset sorted from them (not recorded which).

The CDR3 protein is CASSSRPFSSYEQYF. CDR3 nucleotide sequence: TGTGCCAGCAGCTCCCGACCTTTTAGCTCCTACGAGCAGTACTTC. The chain has TRBV7-2 and TRBJ2-7; D call uncertain. This CDR3 spans 15 amino acids. The V end was cut by 4 bases, the J end by 0 bases, with 13 bases between. Germline values: CDR1 SGHTA, CDR2 FQGNSA. The variable domain in full, completed from reference TRBV7-2 and TRBJ2-7, reads GAGVSQSPSNKVTEKGKDVELRCDPISGHTALYWYRQSLGQGLEFLIYFQGNSAPDKSGLPSDRFSAERTGGSVSTLTIQRTQQEDSAVYLCASSSRPFSSYEQYFGPGTRLTVT.